Given below is one T cell receptor (beta chain) in context. The antigen is not known. With 3 bases removed from V and 7 bases from J, the gap between germline ends came to 0 bases. Germline loops: CDR1 SGHVS, CDR2 FNYEAQ. The CDR3 spans 9 residues. The sample is drawn from a study of CD8+CD57+ T cells in acquired aplastic anemia. Study-level information: Sorted CD4+ and CD8+ cell DNA averaged around 3 ug.

CDR3 and TCR beta VDJ profiling relied on a genomic DNA template. MiXCR was run by TCRdb on the reads, yielding one entry per CDR3 protein. The data contain some 120,000 distinct CDR3 sequences, roughly 40% of them singletons. General observations from the study: The same twenty-nine CD8+ CDR3 sequences occurred in patients and in controls. CD8+ Simpson's diversity in patients was not significantly different from that in controls.

CD8+CD57+ cell expansion had been shown by flow cytometry in patients chosen for sequencing. Each patient had severe acquired aplastic anemia. The material sequenced was sorted CD4+, CD8+, or CD8+CD57+ T cells (not recorded which) from PBMCs. The TCR was taken from a human donor with aplastic anemia. The V and J genes are TRBV7-6 and TRBJ1-2, with unresolved D. The CDR3 loop reads CASSFGYTF. CDR3 nucleotides: TGTGCCAGCAGCTTTGGCTACACCTTC.